The clone carrying this T cell receptor (beta chain) was counted at least ten times. CDR1 SGDLS and CDR2 YYNGEE come from the germline V gene. Deletions cut 0 bases from V and 8 bases from J, with 5 bases between. The CDR3 runs 11 residues. The data were obtained in a study of T-cell reconstitution after alpha-beta-depleted transplantation in children. Unique molecular identifiers were incorporated when the TCRbeta library was constructed. TCRdb itself ran the PCR reads through MiXCR, one entry per CDR3 protein. Among 100,000 to 120,000 distinct CDR3 sequences, around 6.4% were seen once, and the ten largest hold roughly 25%.

The chain couples TRBV9 to TRBJ1-1, with D hard to call. This clonotype originated in a male patient aged 2 to 10 who had a stem cell transplant for acute lymphoblastic leukemia, so the T cells may come from the graft donor. The material was PBMCs, mostly from graft donor cells, obtained 360 days after TCRalphabeta/CD19-depleted stem cell transplant. CDR3 protein: CASSVGAEAFF. CDR3 nucleotide sequence: TGTGCCAGCAGCGTAGGGGCCGAAGCTTTCTTT.